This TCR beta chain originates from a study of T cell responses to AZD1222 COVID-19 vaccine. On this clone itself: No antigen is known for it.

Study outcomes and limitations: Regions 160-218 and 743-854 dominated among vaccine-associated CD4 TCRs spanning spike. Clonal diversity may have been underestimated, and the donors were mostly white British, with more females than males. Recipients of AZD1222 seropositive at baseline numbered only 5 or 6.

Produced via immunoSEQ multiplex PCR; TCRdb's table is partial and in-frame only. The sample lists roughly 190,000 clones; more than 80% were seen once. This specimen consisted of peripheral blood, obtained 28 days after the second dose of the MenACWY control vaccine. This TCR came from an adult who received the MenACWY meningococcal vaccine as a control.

The DNA for the CDR3 is TGTGCCAGTAGTATCGGGGGACAGGGTAACTATGGCTACACCTTC. Translation: CASSIGGQGNYGYTF. The chain links TRBV19 to TRBJ1-2, with 9 bases that match TRBD1. Germline lookup yields CDR1 LNHDA and CDR2 SQIVND (reference sequence). This CDR3 is built from 15 residues. The ends lost 3 bases at V and 1 base at J; junction bases unmatched: 3.